Below, 22 T cell receptor beta chains from the same sample are listed, as sequenced in a study of T cells after yellow fever vaccination. TCRdb itself ran the 5' RACE reads through MiXCR, one entry per CDR3 protein. Here the sample spans roughly 350,000 distinct CDR3 sequences, approximately 4% being singletons. The source material was PBMCs, sampled 5 days after the yellow fever booster vaccination. Receptors originate from a man younger than 35 who received the YFV17D yellow fever vaccine.

For the CDR3, the DNA is TGCGCCAGCAGCGCCAGTCCGGGACAGGGGGCACCCCTAGGAGAGACCCAGTACTTC. Amino acids: CASSASPGQGAPLGETQYF. The chain couples TRBV5-1 to TRBJ2-5, with TRBD1 identical over 12 bases. Germline V CDR1 and CDR2: SGHRS, YFSETQ. Unmatched junction bases numbered 17, after V lost 4 bases and J lost 4 bases. The CDR3 loop spans 19 amino acids.

The rearrangement links TRBV27 to TRBJ2-1, with 9 bases lining up with TRBD2. Looked up from germline, CDR1 is MNHEY and CDR2 is SMNVEV (reference sequence). There are 15 residues in the CDR3. The trim removed 2 bases at V and 8 bases at J, leaving 7 bases unmatched. The CDR3 protein is CASSLGGTSFDEQFF. The CDR3 DNA sequence: TGTGCCAGCAGTTTAGGCGGGACTAGCTTCGATGAGCAGTTCTTC.

This clonotype was counted only a few times. The V gene is TRBV5-6, the J gene TRBJ2-3, with TRBD1 identical over 8 bases. The V and J ends lost 2 bases and 4 bases, in that order; junction bases with no gene match: 3. From germline, CDR1 is SGHDT and CDR2 YYEEEE. CDR3 length equals 14 residues. CDR3 amino acids: CASSLDRGPDTQYF. The CDR3 DNA follows: TGTGCCAGCAGCTTAGACAGGGGACCAGATACGCAGTATTTT.

This chain links TRBV28 with TRBJ2-7; a possible D gene is TRBD1 (6 bases). Germline CDR1 is MDHEN and CDR2 is SYDVKM. The CDR3 extends over 15 amino acids. Trimming removed 5 bases from V and 0 bases from J, with 14 bases in between. Here the CDR3 reads CASSPLRGGSYEQYF. The CDR3 bases are TGTGCCAGCAGTCCTCTCCGAGGGGGCTCCTACGAGCAGTACTTC.

There are many counts of this clonotype. This chain connects TRBV5-1 to TRBJ2-1; D is undetermined. Germline CDR1 and CDR2: SGHRS and YFSETQ. V dropped 7 bases and J dropped 8 bases, with 13 bases sitting between them. The CDR3 covers 12 residues. CDR3 DNA: TGCGCCAGCCACTCGACTGGCGATGAGCAGTTCTTC. Its protein product is CASHSTGDEQFF.

This clonotype was counted many times. The chain links TRBV24-1 to TRBJ2-7; D unresolved. There are 11 residues in the CDR3. Germline V gene sequence: CDR1 KGHDR, CDR2 SFDVKD. V lost 9 bases to trimming and J lost 6 bases, with 11 bases between them. CDR3 in amino acids: CATPPLGEQYV. For the CDR3, the DNA is TGTGCCACCCCCCCTCTCGGCGAGCAGTACGTC.

This chain joins TRBV29-1 and TRBJ1-2; D gene ambiguous. Germline CDR1 is SQVTM and CDR2 is ANQGSEA. The CDR3 is 13 residues long. V gave up 0 bases and J gave up 4 bases, with 9 bases separating them. The chain's CDR3 is CSVEDLPPYGYTF. CDR3 coding DNA: TGCAGCGTTGAAGATCTGCCCCCCTATGGCTACACCTTC.

This clonotype was seen at least ten times. The V call is TRBV20-1, the J call TRBJ1-1; D perhaps matches TRBD1 (6 bases). Trimming cost V 2 bases and J 1 base, with 8 bases left between them. The germline V gene encodes CDR1 DFQATT and CDR2 SNEGSKA (reference sequence). The CDR3 has 13 residues. CDR3 coding DNA: TGCAGTGCTAGACGACAGGCGAACACTGAAGCTTTCTTT. Protein product: CSARRQANTEAFF.

This clonotype has more than one count but fewer than ten. V gene TRBV12-3 or TRBV12-4 combines with J gene TRBJ2-5; D is ambiguous. This CDR3 has 17 residues. With 0 bases removed from V and 2 bases from J, the gap between germline ends came to 16 bases. CDR3 sequence: CASSLAMGIGLQETQYF. The DNA of the CDR3 is TGTGCCAGCAGTTTAGCCATGGGCATTGGGTTACAAGAGACCCAGTACTTC.

This clonotype turned up a few times. The rearrangement joins TRBV6-5 to TRBJ2-5; TRBD2 agrees at 12 bases. The CDR3 contains 15 residues. Germline loops: CDR1 MNHEY, CDR2 SVGAGI. V trimming: 9 bases; J trimming: 5 bases; junction bases outside the gene matches: 10. CDR3 sequence reads: CASTASGGAGETQYF. The CDR3 region has the DNA TGTGCCAGTACCGCTAGCGGGGGGGCAGGCGAGACCCAGTACTTC.

This clonotype was observed a few times. One end of the junction fails to match germline, which may point to a read error. The chain has TRBV11-2 and TRBJ1-3; D possibly corresponds to TRBD1 (6 bases). The CDR3 is 14 amino acids. Germline V gene data show CDR1 as SGHAT and CDR2 as FQNNGV. CDR3 bases: TGTGCCAGCAGCCGACAGGACTCTCGAAACACCATATATTTT. It specifies CASSRQDSRNTIYF.

This clonotype was counted many times. This chain uses TRBV12-3 or TRBV12-4 with TRBJ1-3; perhaps TRBD1 as D (5 bases). The CDR3 has 12 amino acids. Trimming cost V 2 bases and J 8 bases, with 7 bases left between them. CDR3 sequence (DNA): TGTGCCAGCAGTTTACAGGGTTACACCATATATTTT. As protein: CASSLQGYTIYF.

The V and J genes are TRBV20-1 and TRBJ2-5; weak D call: TRBD1 (5 bases). With 1 base removed from V and 5 bases from J, the gap between germline ends came to 14 bases. Germline V gene sequence: CDR1 DFQATT, CDR2 SNEGSKA (reference sequence). This CDR3 is 14 amino acids long. The CDR3 DNA reads as TGCAGTGCTAGAGTAGGGGTCATTAGGGAGACCCAGTACTTC. It yields the protein CSARVGVIRETQYF.

This clonotype was seen only a few times. The chain combines TRBV30 with TRBJ2-2; 7 nucleotides match TRBD1. Trimming took 0 bases from V and 6 from J; bases not matched to a gene: 13. CDR1 is GTSNPN and CDR2 is SVGIG in the germline V gene (reference sequence). This CDR3 is built from 17 residues. The CDR3 is CAWSVPNRQGYAGELFF. CDR3 coding DNA: TGTGCCTGGAGTGTACCCAATCGACAGGGTTATGCCGGGGAGCTGTTTTTT.

A few counts support this clonotype. This chain connects TRBV5-1 to TRBJ1-2; D perhaps matches TRBD1 (6 bases). Trimming removed 0 bases at V and 6 bases at J, with 18 bases between. Germline V gene sequence: CDR1 SGHRS, CDR2 YFSETQ. The CDR3 runs 16 residues. CDR3 amino acids: CASSLGSLGAGDGYTF. The CDR3, as DNA: TGCGCCAGCAGCTTGGGAAGTCTTGGAGCAGGGGATGGCTACACCTTC. Full variable domain (missing parts from reference TRBV5-1 and TRBJ1-2): KAGVTQTPRYLIKTRGQQVTLSCSPISGHRSVSWYQQTPGQGLQFLFEYFSETQRNKGNFPGRFSGRQFSNSRSEMNVSTLELGDSALYLCASSLGSLGAGDGYTFGSGTRLTVV.

The rearrangement joins TRBV6-6 to TRBJ2-1; 7 bases are a match to TRBD2. V shed 4 bases, J shed 4 bases, and the junction held 10 bases outside the gene matches. There are 16 residues in the CDR3. Per the germline V gene, CDR1 is MNHNY and CDR2 is SVGAGI (reference sequence). CDR3 loop: CASSSGLRGLYNEQFF. The CDR3 DNA reads as TGTGCCAGCAGTTCCGGCTTGCGGGGGTTGTACAATGAGCAGTTCTTC.

This clonotype was seen a single time. The chain is built from TRBV2 and TRBJ2-2, with D perhaps matching TRBD1 (5 bases). Per the germline V gene, CDR1 is SNHLY and CDR2 is FYNNEI. The CDR3 has 14 amino acids. Trimming pared 6 bases from V and 1 base from J, leaving 9 bases between. CDR3 region: CASRGRVNTGELFF. In nucleotides, the CDR3 is TGTGCCAGCAGAGGCAGGGTGAACACCGGGGAGCTGTTTTTT.

This clonotype appeared a few times. An end of the junction differs from the germline gene, which may be a read error. This rearrangement joins TRBV7-7 to TRBJ1-3; D remains ambiguous. This CDR3 contains 14 residues. Germline assignment: CDR1 SSHAT and CDR2 FNYEAQ (reference sequence). This chain's CDR3 is CASSEGLPGNTIYF. DNA of the CDR3: TGTGCTAGCAGCGAGGGTCTCCCCGGAAACACCATATATTTT. The complete variable domain, with remaining parts taken from reference TRBV7-7 and TRBJ1-3, reads GAGVSQSPRYKVTKRGQDVTLRCDPISSHATLYWYQQALGQGPEFLTYFNYEAQPDKSGLPSDRFSAERPEGSISTLTIQRTEQRDSAMYRCASSEGLPGNTIYFGEGSWLTVV.

This clonotype occurred many times. The chain has TRBV6-2 or TRBV6-3 and TRBJ2-2; D call uncertain. The CDR3 spans 15 residues. Germline CDR1 reads MNHEY; CDR2 reads SVGEGT. Between the trimmed V and J ends, which lost 5 bases and 5 bases, there was a span of 15 bases. CDR3 loop: CASSRPAAGTGELFF. CDR3 DNA sequence: TGTGCCAGCAGTAGACCCGCGGCCGGGACCGGGGAGCTGTTTTTT.

This clonotype was detected ten times or more. The chain recombines TRBV7-8 with TRBJ2-2; a weak D match, TRBD2 (5 bases). This CDR3 is built from 15 residues. Trimming removed 3 bases at V and 0 bases at J, with 8 bases between. Germline V gene data show CDR1 as SGHVS and CDR2 as FQNEAQ. This CDR3 reads CASSFGVANTGELFF. For the CDR3, the DNA is TGTGCCAGCAGCTTCGGGGTCGCGAACACCGGGGAGCTGTTTTTT.

This clonotype has more than one count but fewer than ten. This sequence joins TRBV27 and TRBJ2-1; no reliable D call. The CDR3 extends over 16 amino acids. Trimming took off 4 bases at V and 0 bases at J, with 13 bases between the two ends. The germline V gene encodes CDR1 MNHEY and CDR2 SMNVEV (reference sequence). CDR3 DNA sequence: TGTGCCAGCAGTTCTCTTAGCAGATACTCCTACAATGAGCAGTTCTTC. Its protein is CASSSLSRYSYNEQFF.

This clonotype was detected a few times. CDR3 loop: CASSFSGESSYNEQFF. Here the CDR3 DNA reads TGTGCCAGCAGCTTTAGCGGGGAAAGCTCCTACAATGAGCAGTTCTTC. The genes are TRBV9 and TRBJ2-1; 8 bases align to TRBD2. The CDR3 is 16 residues long. Unmatched junction bases numbered 6, after V lost 4 bases and J lost 0 bases. The V gene's germline CDR1 is SGDLS and CDR2 YYNGEE. Full variable domain (remainder filled in from reference TRBV9 and TRBJ2-1): DSGVTQTPKHLITATGQRVTLRCSPRSGDLSVYWYQQSLDQGLQFLIQYYNGEERAKGNILERFSAQQFPDLHSELNLSSLELGDSALYFCASSFSGESSYNEQFFGPGTRLTVL.